The rows below give T cell receptor beta chains drawn from one sample of a study of shared clonotypes between healthy human individuals. The table came from immunoSEQ multiplex PCR; TCRdb's copy has only in-frame clones and leaves some out. The repertoire holds millions of clones, 85% to 95% seen once, with roughly 0.13% in the top ten. The sequencing input was naive CD4+ T cells sorted from blood. Source of these receptors: a young man in good health. CDR3s include the opening cysteine and the closing phenylalanine or tryptophan. The D gene is left open where the match is weak. Clone sizes are given selectively: once, few, many, or a class where the clone is expanded.

V	D	J	size	CDR3	DNA
TRBV18	.	TRBJ2-5	once	CASSPPNGETQYF	TGTGCCAGCTCACCACCTAACGGAGAGACCCAGTACTTC
TRBV2	.	TRBJ1-6	few	CASSESSPLHF	TGTGCCAGCAGTGAATCTTCACCCCTCCACTTT
TRBV30	.	TRBJ1-1	.	CALGAGTEAFF	TGTGCCCTTGGGGCTGGAACTGAAGCTTTCTTT
TRBV28	.	TRBJ1-2	.	CASRETGGNYGYTF	TGTGCCAGCAGGGAGACGGGGGGGAACTATGGCTACACCTTC
TRBV5-1	.	TRBJ2-7	.	CASSNSRPYEQYF	TGCGCCAGCAGCAATAGCCGACCCTACGAGCAGTACTTC
TRBV6-1	.	TRBJ2-1	.	CASSERRDEQFF	TGTGCCAGCAGTGAAAGAAGGGATGAGCAGTTCTTC
TRBV5-1	TRBD2	TRBJ2-3	.	CASSFPSGGTDTQYF	TGCGCCAGCAGCTTCCCTAGCGGGGGCACAGATACGCAGTATTTT
TRBV7-8	.	TRBJ2-1	.	CASSFERSYNEQFF	TGTGCCAGCAGCTTCGAACGGTCCTACAATGAGCAGTTCTTC
TRBV6-6	.	TRBJ1-6	.	CASTGHQAYNSPLHF	TGTGCCAGCACAGGACACCAAGCCTATAATTCACCCCTCCACTTT
TRBV19	TRBD1	TRBJ1-4	.	CASRTGTVSEKLFF	TGTGCCAGTAGGACCGGGACAGTCAGTGAAAAACTGTTTTTT
TRBV5-1	.	TRBJ1-5	.	CASSWGYDINQPQHF	TGCGCCAGCAGCTGGGGGTATGATATTAATCAGCCCCAGCATTTT
TRBV28	.	TRBJ1-6	.	CASSGGTLGGYNSPLHF	TGTGCCAGCAGCGGTGGGACGTTAGGGGGATATAATTCACCCCTCCACTTT
TRBV6-1	.	TRBJ2-1	.	CASRLADSSYNEQFF	TGTGCCAGCAGGCTAGCGGACAGCTCCTACAATGAGCAGTTCTTC
TRBV4-3	TRBD1	TRBJ2-2	.	CASSQGQGAGELFF	TGCGCCAGCAGCCAAGGACAGGGCGCCGGGGAGCTGTTTTTT
TRBV5-1	TRBD1	TRBJ2-7	.	CASSSPGQGLNEQYF	TGCGCCAGCAGCAGCCCGGGACAGGGATTAAACGAGCAGTACTTC
TRBV6-1	.	TRBJ2-4	.	CASSTGLYAKNIQYF	TGTGCCAGCAGTACAGGGTTATATGCCAAAAACATTCAGTACTTC
TRBV9	TRBD1	TRBJ2-2	.	CASKRGSQGPTGELFF	TGTGCCAGCAAGCGTGGTTCACAGGGGCCCACCGGGGAGCTGTTTTTT
TRBV7-6	TRBD1	TRBJ2-7	.	CASSLEGQSYEQYF	TGTGCCAGCAGCTTAGAGGGACAGAGCTACGAGCAGTACTTC
TRBV10-2	TRBD2	TRBJ2-3	.	CASTPGLAGTDTQYF	TGCGCCAGCACCCCCGGACTAGCGGGCACAGATACGCAGTATTTT
TRBV4-3	TRBD1	TRBJ2-7	.	CASSQTTGAHEQYF	TGCGCCAGCAGCCAAACCACAGGGGCGCACGAGCAGTACTTC
TRBV10-3	.	TRBJ1-5	.	CAISSGGDQPQHF	TGTGCCATCTCCTCCGGGGGCGATCAGCCCCAGCATTTT
TRBV6-1	.	TRBJ2-7	.	CASRGQGPNSYEQYF	TGTGCCAGCAGGGGGCAGGGCCCTAACTCCTACGAGCAGTACTTC
TRBV28	.	TRBJ2-2	.	CASSALGELFF	TGTGCCAGCAGCGCTTTAGGGGAGCTGTTTTTT
TRBV5-1	.	TRBJ2-7	.	CASSFDKRGVTYEQYF	TGCGCCAGCAGCTTCGACAAAAGGGGAGTCACCTACGAGCAGTACTTC
TRBV5-1	.	TRBJ1-4	once	CASSYTGLETNEKLFF	TGCGCCAGCAGCTATACAGGGTTGGAGACTAATGAAAAACTGTTTTTT
TRBV4-1	TRBD1	TRBJ2-7	.	CASSQAWDRGYEQYF	TGCGCCAGCAGCCAAGCCTGGGACAGGGGATACGAGCAGTACTTC
TRBV18	TRBD2	TRBJ2-7	once	CASSPVAGGPRDEQYF	TGTGCCAGCTCACCGGTAGCGGGGGGGCCTCGGGACGAGCAGTACTTC
TRBV29-1	.	TRBJ2-7	.	CSVAQGTYEQYF	TGCAGCGTGGCGCAGGGGACCTACGAGCAGTACTTC
TRBV11-3	TRBD2	TRBJ2-7	.	CASSKSGGPYEQYF	TGTGCCAGCAGCAAAAGCGGGGGACCCTACGAGCAGTACTTC
TRBV6-1	TRBD1	TRBJ2-5	.	CATLRGLGETQYF	TGTGCCACCCTGAGGGGGCTTGGAGAGACCCAGTACTTC
TRBV6-5	.	TRBJ1-2	.	CASRVQGYGYTF	TGTGCCAGCAGGGTACAGGGCTATGGCTACACCTTC
TRBV5-6	.	TRBJ1-2	.	CASSLTTNSWTF	TGTGCCAGCAGCTTAACCACGAACAGCTGGACCTTC
TRBV7-9	.	TRBJ2-5	.	CASSLSSTETQYF	TGTGCCAGCAGCTTATCCAGCACAGAGACCCAGTACTTC
TRBV5-1	.	TRBJ2-1	.	CASSLVQGTYNEQFF	TGCGCCAGCAGCTTGGTGCAGGGGACATACAATGAGCAGTTCTTC
TRBV7-2	.	TRBJ2-6	.	CASSDSGANVLTF	TGTGCCAGCAGCGATTCTGGGGCCAACGTCCTGACTTTC
TRBV5-1	.	TRBJ2-3	.	CASSLGHNLSGDTQYF	TGCGCCAGCAGCTTGGGACACAACCTTAGTGGGGATACGCAGTATTTT
TRBV5-4	.	TRBJ2-3	.	CASKRGFSDTQYF	TGTGCCAGCAAACGGGGATTCTCAGATACGCAGTATTTT
TRBV5-1	TRBD1	TRBJ1-2	.	CASSLGGQEQNYGYTF	TGCGCCAGCAGCTTGGGCGGACAGGAGCAAAACTATGGCTACACCTTC
TRBV6-5	.	TRBJ1-1	.	CASSYSSGGTEAFF	TGTGCCAGCAGTTACTCGAGTGGGGGGACTGAAGCTTTCTTT
TRBV27	.	TRBJ2-6	.	CASSLRKTPNGANVLTF	TGTGCCAGCAGTCTAAGGAAAACACCTAATGGGGCCAACGTCCTGACTTTC
TRBV2	.	TRBJ1-1	.	CASSPQAQAFF	TGTGCCAGCAGCCCACAGGCCCAGGCTTTCTTT
TRBV18	.	TRBJ2-7	.	CASSPGGYEQYF	TGTGCCAGCTCACCTGGGGGCTACGAGCAGTACTTC
TRBV19	TRBD1	TRBJ2-7	.	CASKDRGRPGDEQYF	TGTGCCAGCAAGGACAGGGGCCGCCCGGGGGACGAGCAGTACTTC
TRBV25-1	.	TRBJ1-6	few	CASSGGPYNSPLHF	TGTGCCAGCAGTGGCGGACCCTATAATTCACCCCTCCACTTT
TRBV13	.	TRBJ1-2	.	CASSLRNRRDGYTF	TGTGCCAGCAGCTTACGAAATAGACGAGATGGCTACACCTTC
TRBV9	TRBD2	TRBJ2-1	.	CASSPRGLAGVDEQFF	TGTGCCAGCAGCCCCCGGGGACTAGCGGGAGTGGATGAGCAGTTCTTC
TRBV19	.	TRBJ1-1	.	CASSMSGGVTEAFF	TGTGCCAGTAGTATGAGTGGGGGGGTAACTGAAGCTTTCTTT
TRBV5-1	TRBD1	TRBJ2-2	.	CASSWTGNGAGELFF	TGCGCCAGCAGTTGGACAGGGAACGGGGCCGGGGAGCTGTTTTTT
TRBV6-5	.	TRBJ1-2	.	CASSYSDSDSFGYTF	TGTGCCAGCAGTTACTCCGACTCGGACAGCTTTGGCTACACCTTC
TRBV6-1	.	TRBJ2-3	.	CASMGGGARDTQYF	TGTGCCAGCATGGGTGGGGGGGCCAGAGATACGCAGTATTTT